This T cell receptor (beta chain) came from a study of CD8 T cell repertoires and HIV-1 epitope variants. Study in general: Each of Twenty-five Gag and Nef epitope peptides stimulated a separate culture. 1M T cells were kept uncultured as a baseline.

The V end was cut by 8 bases, the J end by 2 bases, with 13 bases between. The CDR3 length is 14 residues. The germline CDR1 and CDR2 sequences are KGHSH and LQKENI. Profiling relied on immunoSEQ multiplex PCR, and the TCRdb table lists in-frame clones only, not all of them. The sample yields some 100,000 clones, roughly four fifths seen once. The chain has TRBV18 and TRBJ1-5; a possible D gene is TRBD1 (5 bases). This TCR was sampled from a male donor with HIV. Sequenced sample: uncultured baseline CD8+ T cells from peripheral blood mononuclear cells (PBMCs). CDR3 in DNA: TGTGCCAGCCGGGACGTAAATGGCAATCAGCCCCAGCATTTT. This encodes CASRDVNGNQPQHF.